The 10 T cell receptor beta chains reported below all come from one sample, sequenced in a study of cytomegalovirus exposure and HLA in healthy donors. The assay was immunoSEQ multiplex PCR, and TCRdb's table has in-frame clones only and misses some. The sample includes fewer than 140,000 clones, 88% of them seen just once. Sequencing was done on a sample of PBMCs. Receptors originate from a woman between 18 and 30 years old in good health and CMV-seropositive.

The chain links TRBV21-1 to TRBJ2-2; the table's D call TRBD2 went unverified against the DNA. TRBV21-1 is noted as a pseudogene. The CDR3 has 14 amino acids. CDR3 loop: CASSQSGVPGELFF. The CDR3 DNA is TGTGCCAGCAGCCAAAGCGGGGTCCCCGGGGAGCTGTTTTTT.

The gene calls are TRBV19 and TRBJ2-7, with D perhaps matching TRBD1 (5 bases). V lost 4 bases and J lost 2, with 12 bases in between. Germline V gene data show CDR1 as LNHDA and CDR2 as SQIVND (reference sequence). The CDR3 spans 14 residues. CDR3 residues: CASSTVQGAYEQYF. CDR3 DNA sequence: TGTGCCAGTAGTACGGTCCAGGGTGCCTACGAGCAGTACTTC.

The V and J genes are TRBV10-3 and TRBJ2-1; the match to TRBD2 covers 10 bases. Germline values: CDR1 ENHRY, CDR2 SYGVKD. The CDR3 consists of 19 residues. The V and J ends lost 2 bases and 5 bases, in that order; junction bases with no gene match: 15. CDR3 protein: CAISEPKIAGGHQDNEQFF. CDR3 bases: TGTGCCATCAGTGAGCCGAAGATAGCGGGGGGCCACCAAGACAATGAGCAGTTCTTC.

This chain connects TRBV4-1 to TRBJ1-5; D gene uncertain. The germline V gene has CDR1 MGHRA and CDR2 YSYEKL. This CDR3 contains 15 residues. Trimming removed 3 bases from V and 0 bases from J, with 9 bases in between. The CDR3 loop reads CASSQLDNSNQPQHF. The DNA for the CDR3 is TGCGCCAGCAGCCAGCTTGACAATAGCAATCAGCCCCAGCATTTT.

The gene calls are TRBV28 and TRBJ1-2; 9 nucleotides align to TRBD1. V shed 3 bases, J shed 8 bases, and the junction held 4 bases outside the gene matches. Germline-derived CDR1 and CDR2 are MDHEN and SYDVKM. The CDR3 extends over 13 amino acids. The CDR3 is CASSLGQGQGYTF. The DNA for the CDR3 is TGTGCCAGCAGTTTGGGACAGGGCCAGGGCTACACCTTC.

The chain joins TRBV7-2 to TRBJ2-1, with D perhaps matching TRBD1 (5 bases). The V gene lost 5 bases and the J gene lost 2 bases, with 13 bases spanning the gap. The CDR3 runs 15 residues. In germline, CDR1 is SGHTA, CDR2 FQGNSA. The chain's CDR3 is CASSPYTGTYNEQFF. The CDR3 DNA sequence: TGTGCCAGCAGCCCATACACAGGTACCTACAATGAGCAGTTCTTC. Drawing the rest from reference TRBV7-2 and TRBJ2-1, the complete variable domain is GAGVSQSPSNKVTEKGKDVELRCDPISGHTALYWYRQSLGQGLEFLIYFQGNSAPDKSGLPSDRFSAERTGGSVSTLTIQRTQQEDSAVYLCASSPYTGTYNEQFFGPGTRLTVL.

This chain uses TRBV4-1 with TRBJ1-1; TRBD1 matches at 7 bases. With V trimmed by 6 bases and J by 5 bases, 18 bases remained unmatched. CDR1 is MGHRA and CDR2 is YSYEKL in the germline V gene. There are 17 residues in the CDR3. The CDR3 sequence is CASSIRGLRDRLTEAFF. As DNA, the CDR3 is TGCGCCAGCAGTATTAGGGGGCTGAGGGATCGTTTGACTGAAGCTTTCTTT.

This rearrangement joins TRBV9 to TRBJ2-1; D might be TRBD2 (7 bases). CDR1 is SGDLS, CDR2 YYNGEE, per germline. V dropped 0 bases and J dropped 7 bases, with 14 bases sitting between them. The CDR3 consists of 15 residues. The CDR3 here is CASSVVGGPGNEQFF. The CDR3 DNA follows: TGTGCCAGCAGCGTAGTGGGGGGGCCGGGGAATGAGCAGTTCTTC.

This clone was seen just once. V is TRBV4-1 and J is TRBJ1-1, with D hard to call. The CDR3 contains 12 residues. In germline, CDR1 is MGHRA, CDR2 YSYEKL. The V end lost 1 base, the J end lost 4 bases, and 4 bases lay between the germline ends. The CDR3 sequence: CASSQGATEAFF. The CDR3 DNA reads TGCGCCAGCAGCCAAGGGGCCACTGAAGCTTTCTTT.

The chain links TRBV7-9 to TRBJ1-1; TRBD1 matches 9 bases. The CDR3 is 15 residues long. CDR1 and CDR2 (germline): SEHNR, FQNEAQ (reference sequence). Trimming at V came to 4 bases and at J to 4 bases, leaving 7 bases not matched to a gene. CDR3 nucleotide sequence: TGTGCCAGCAGCTCCCTCCGGGACAGGGCCACTGAAGCTTTCTTT. Protein sequence: CASSSLRDRATEAFF.